This T cell receptor beta chain was obtained from a study of cytomegalovirus exposure and HLA in healthy donors. With 60 Vbeta and 13 Jbeta primers, the PCR was carried out. This table comes from immunoSEQ multiplex PCR, and its TCRdb copy is limited to in-frame clones, with some not included. The profile covers 100,000 to 150,000 clones, with around 80% appearing a single time and approximately 2.6% taken by the ten largest. The CDR3 covers 14 residues. Germline CDR1 reads GTSNPN; CDR2 reads SVGIG (reference sequence). The V gene end was trimmed by 4 bases and the J gene end by 6 bases; junction bases not matched to a gene: 7.

Sequenced: PBMCs. The V call is TRBV30, the J call TRBJ2-2; TRBD1 matches 8 bases. The sequence came from a boy under 10 years old in good health and CMV-seronegative. CDR3 sequence: CAWKLDRDAGELFF. As DNA, the CDR3 is TGTGCCTGGAAGTTGGACAGGGACGCCGGGGAGCTGTTTTTT.